This T cell receptor (beta chain) derives from a study of a mutant IDH1 vaccine in newly diagnosed glioma. About the study: Vaccine dosing followed radiotherapy by 4-6 weeks, or accompanied temozolomide cycles. The treated group averaged roughly 40 years old and was around 62% male, 37.5% female.

Concerning this clone: What it binds is unknown.

Assay used: immunoSEQ multiplex PCR; TCRdb lists only in-frame clones, some missing. Of about 48,000 clones listed, roughly 84% were seen once; the top ten hold 6.5% to 7.5%. The CDR3 has 15 amino acids. V lost 6 bases and J lost 4; bases outside the gene matches: 6. Per the germline V gene, CDR1 is MNHEY and CDR2 is SVGAGI. The time point here: week 35, safety follow-up. In every dose of vaccine, 300 ug of mutant IDH1 20-mer peptide was given alongside topical imiquimod. Study results and caveats: Detectable vaccine-induced immune responses arose in around 95% of patients.

The TCR originated in a man aged 35 to 55 with glioma. The material sequenced was PBMCs, taken from a glioma patient whose treatment included an IDH1 peptide vaccine. This chain connects TRBV6-5 to TRBJ1-2, with 12 bases fitting TRBD1. The CDR3 loop is CASSSGTGGIYGYTF. The CDR3 coding sequence is TGTGCCAGCAGCTCCGGGACAGGGGGCATCTATGGCTACACCTTC.